Described below is a single T cell receptor (beta chain) sequence and its context. Then a second PCR, running roughly 7 to 11 cycles, was carried out with a sample-barcoded 5' primer and a J-beta primer mix. TCRdb processed the 5' RACE reads anew with MiXCR; each CDR3 protein has one entry. The repertoire holds fewer than 750,000 distinct CDR3 sequences, with less than 60% as singletons. These data belong to a study of blood T cells in healthy people across ages. Germline CDR1 reads MGHDK; CDR2 reads SYGVNS. The V and J ends lost 5 bases and 0 bases respectively, with 8 bases between them. The CDR3 covers 14 residues.

The sequence was obtained from a man at least 80 years old in good health. The sample consisted of blood. This chain uses TRBV25-1 with TRBJ2-1; maybe TRBD2 (5 bases). CDR3 amino acids: CASSFEGSYNEQFF. The CDR3 DNA sequence: TGTGCCAGCAGTTTCGAGGGCTCCTACAATGAGCAGTTCTTC.